A selection of T cell receptor beta chains follows, all from one sample in a study of blood T cell repertoires in COVID-19. Generated by immunoSEQ multiplex PCR, the TCRdb table keeps only in-frame clones and is missing some. This sample has roughly 350,000 clones, with approximately 81% found just once. The specimen was peripheral blood. These TCRs come from a woman younger than 30 with acute or convalescent COVID-19. Each CDR3 is given with its conserved first and last residue. Each record gives: D gene, CDR3 length, V gene, clone size, J gene, CDR3 protein, CDR3 DNA. The D gene is left open where the match is weak. Only some rows state a clone size, as once, few, many or a class for expanded clones.

D: TRBD1
length: 14
V: TRBV2
size: NA
J: TRBJ2-1
CDR3: CASRAGTENNEQFF
DNA: TGTGCCAGCAGGGCCGGGACAGAGAACAATGAGCAGTTCTTC

D: TRBD1
length: 15
V: TRBV6-2/TRBV6-3
size: NA
J: TRBJ2-7
CDR3: CASSYLGQGAYEQYF
DNA: TGTGCCAGCAGTTACTTGGGACAGGGGGCTTACGAGCAGTACTTC

D: NA
length: 14
V: TRBV28
size: NA
J: TRBJ1-6
CDR3: CAGSGTTYNSPLHF
DNA: TGTGCCGGATCCGGGACTACCTATAATTCACCCCTCCACTTT

D: TRBD2
length: 12
V: TRBV30
size: NA
J: TRBJ2-7
CDR3: CAAKPGGGEQYF
DNA: TGTGCCGCCAAACCGGGGGGGGGCGAGCAGTACTTC

D: NA
length: 14
V: TRBV6-1
size: once
J: TRBJ1-2
CDR3: CASSEGWAAYGYTF
DNA: TGTGCCAGCAGTGAAGGTTGGGCAGCCTATGGCTACACCTTC

D: NA
length: 18
V: TRBV28
size: NA
J: TRBJ2-6
CDR3: CASSLLRQTYSGANVLTF
DNA: TGTGCCAGCAGTTTACTGCGACAGACTTACTCTGGGGCCAACGTCCTGACTTTC

D: NA
length: 13
V: TRBV6-4
size: NA
J: TRBJ1-2
CDR3: CASSDATGRGYTF
DNA: TGTGCCAGCAGTGACGCGACAGGACGGGGCTACACCTTC

D: NA
length: 15
V: TRBV3-1/TRBV3-2
size: NA
J: TRBJ1-1
CDR3: CASSLHYMASTEAFF
DNA: TGTGCCAGCAGCCTACATTATATGGCCTCCACTGAAGCTTTCTTT

D: NA
length: 14
V: TRBV27
size: NA
J: TRBJ1-1
CDR3: CASSLYRTYTEAFF
DNA: TGTGCCAGCAGTTTGTATAGGACATACACTGAAGCTTTCTTT

D: NA
length: 13
V: TRBV14
size: once
J: TRBJ1-5
CDR3: CASSQESASPQHF
DNA: TGTGCCAGCAGCCAAGAATCCGCGTCCCCCCAGCATTTT

D: TRBD1
length: 14
V: TRBV3-1/TRBV3-2
size: NA
J: TRBJ2-1
CDR3: CASSSNRGVNEQFF
DNA: TGTGCCAGCAGCTCGAACAGGGGCGTAAATGAGCAGTTCTTC

D: TRBD1
length: 13
V: TRBV6-5
size: NA
J: TRBJ2-5
CDR3: CASTATGVETQYF
DNA: TGTGCCAGCACTGCGACAGGGGTAGAGACCCAGTACTTC

D: TRBD2
length: 15
V: TRBV28
size: NA
J: TRBJ2-1
CDR3: CASSLGLAGRDEQFF
DNA: TGTGCCAGCAGTCTTGGACTAGCGGGTAGGGATGAGCAGTTCTTC

D: TRBD1
length: 15
V: TRBV18
size: NA
J: TRBJ2-5
CDR3: CASSPQRTGEETQYF
DNA: TGTGCCAGCTCACCACAAAGAACAGGGGAAGAGACCCAGTACTTC

D: NA
length: 13
V: TRBV5-4
size: NA
J: TRBJ1-2
CDR3: CASSYDRNYGYTF
DNA: TGTGCCAGCAGCTACGACAGGAACTATGGCTACACCTTC

D: TRBD1
length: 16
V: TRBV18
size: NA
J: TRBJ1-5
CDR3: CASSPGISRGDQPQHF
DNA: TGTGCCAGCTCACCAGGGATTTCCAGGGGGGATCAGCCCCAGCATTTT

D: TRBD1
length: 14
V: TRBV12-5
size: once
J: TRBJ2-7
CDR3: CASVTTGTGNEQYF
DNA: TGTGCTAGTGTTACCACCGGGACAGGGAATGAGCAGTACTTC

D: NA
length: 14
V: TRBV6-5
size: NA
J: TRBJ2-3
CDR3: CASSPGLRPDTQYF
DNA: TGTGCCAGCAGCCCGGGACTCCGTCCAGATACGCAGTATTTT

D: TRBD1
length: 18
V: TRBV5-8
size: NA
J: TRBJ2-2
CDR3: CASSLRGTGGLVAGELFF
DNA: TGTGCCAGCAGCTTGAGAGGGACAGGGGGCCTGGTGGCCGGGGAGCTGTTTTTT

D: NA
length: 11
V: TRBV2
size: NA
J: TRBJ2-7
CDR3: CASTSSYEQYF
DNA: TGTGCCAGCACGAGCTCCTACGAGCAGTACTTC

D: NA
length: 14
V: TRBV7-6
size: NA
J: TRBJ1-1
CDR3: CASSLEENSRMAFF
DNA: TGTGCCAGCAGCTTAGAAGAGAATTCCAGGATGGCTTTCTTT

D: NA
length: 16
V: TRBV19
size: NA
J: TRBJ1-2
CDR3: CASSPYLGQIAYGYTF
DNA: TGTGCCAGTAGTCCCTACTTAGGACAGATAGCCTATGGCTACACCTTC

D: NA
length: 15
V: TRBV6-5
size: NA
J: TRBJ1-1
CDR3: CASSYSLGAGTEAFF
DNA: TGTGCCAGCAGTTACTCATTGGGGGCTGGAACTGAAGCTTTCTTT

D: NA
length: 11
V: TRBV11-3
size: NA
J: TRBJ2-7
CDR3: CASSWGGEQYF
DNA: TGTGCCAGCAGCTGGGGAGGCGAGCAGTACTTC

D: TRBD1
length: 14
V: TRBV4-1
size: NA
J: TRBJ2-7
CDR3: CASSQGQGAYEQYF
DNA: TGCGCCAGCAGCCAGGGACAGGGGGCCTACGAGCAGTACTTC

D: NA
length: 15
V: TRBV9
size: NA
J: TRBJ2-3
CDR3: CASSVWGQGTDTQYF
DNA: TGTGCCAGCAGCGTATGGGGCCAGGGGACAGATACGCAGTATTTT

D: TRBD1
length: 15
V: TRBV6-2/TRBV6-3
size: NA
J: TRBJ1-3
CDR3: CASCRDRGPGNTIYF
DNA: TGTGCCAGCTGCCGGGACAGGGGTCCTGGAAACACCATATATTTT

D: NA
length: 13
V: TRBV19
size: NA
J: TRBJ1-1
CDR3: CASQGRGDTEAFF
DNA: TGTGCCAGCCAGGGGCGAGGGGACACTGAAGCTTTCTTT

D: TRBD1
length: 17
V: TRBV24-1
size: NA
J: TRBJ2-2
CDR3: CATSDPGQGLNTGELFF
DNA: TGTGCCACCAGTGATCCAGGACAGGGCCTGAACACCGGGGAGCTGTTTTTT

D: TRBD1
length: 16
V: TRBV19
size: NA
J: TRBJ1-6
CDR3: CASSIAQGAKSSPLHF
DNA: TGTGCCAGTAGTATAGCCCAGGGGGCTAAGAGTTCACCCCTCCACTTT

D: NA
length: 13
V: TRBV9
size: NA
J: TRBJ1-1
CDR3: CASSVVLGSEAFF
DNA: TGTGCCAGCAGCGTAGTCCTCGGGTCTGAAGCTTTCTTT

D: TRBD2
length: 13
V: TRBV24-1
size: NA
J: TRBJ2-5
CDR3: CATTSGAEETQYF
DNA: TGTGCCACGACTAGCGGGGCCGAAGAGACCCAGTACTTC

D: TRBD1
length: 14
V: TRBV5-4
size: NA
J: TRBJ2-7
CDR3: CASSPDRGPYEQYF
DNA: TGTGCCAGCAGCCCGGACAGGGGACCCTACGAGCAGTACTTC

D: TRBD1
length: 13
V: TRBV10-3
size: many
J: TRBJ1-2
CDR3: CAISPTGEDGYTF
DNA: TGTGCCATCAGTCCGACAGGGGAGGATGGCTACACCTTC

D: NA
length: 13
V: TRBV5-6
size: NA
J: TRBJ1-1
CDR3: CASSAGEGTEAFF
DNA: TGTGCCAGCAGTGCAGGGGAAGGCACTGAAGCTTTCTTT

D: NA
length: 15
V: TRBV5-5
size: NA
J: TRBJ2-2
CDR3: CASSFFRDHTGELFF
DNA: TGTGCCAGCAGCTTTTTCCGGGATCATACCGGGGAGCTGTTTTTT